This TCR beta chain was identified during a study of regulatory T cells in long-lasting Graves disease. Broader study findings: Graves' patients with persistent disease showed TCR diversity lower than patients newly diagnosed.

Combining iRepertoire HTBI primers with Arm-PCR of CDR3 regions, the authors built TCR beta libraries. Authors' methods: Identification across samples found some 60 TRBV and some 13 TRBJ segments. In TCRdb, the multiplex PCR reads were re-called with MiXCR into one record per CDR3 protein. What appears here as the V and J calls and clone size reflects TCRdb's work, not the paper's. The sample shows around 400,000 distinct CDR3 sequences, 23% of them seen only once. Time point denoted: persistent/refractory GD, antithyroid drugs over 5 years with positive TRAb. PBMC RNA served as the TCR library source. This CDR3 is built from 16 residues. The ends were cut back, 10 bases at V and 0 bases at J, with 16 bases in the middle. Looked up from germline, CDR1 is ENHRY and CDR2 is SYGVKD. This clonotype was seen more than once but under ten times. The antigen is unknown.

This sequence was found in a woman aged 40 to 55 with Graves disease. The gene calls are TRBV10-3 and TRBJ1-6; maybe TRBD1 (5 bases). Sequenced material: peripheral blood mononuclear cells (PBMCs), taken when the disease was refractory, from a patient treated with antithyroid drugs. The CDR3 spells CATRLDSSSYNSPLHF. The CDR3 coding sequence is TGTGCCACCAGATTAGACAGCAGCTCCTATAATTCACCCCTCCACTTT.